This TCR beta chain was documented in a study of blood T cells in healthy people across ages. The CDR3 is 12 residues long. CDR1 and CDR2 (germline): SEHNR, FQNEAQ (reference sequence). Trimming removed 4 bases at V and 8 bases at J, with 10 bases between. This clonotype was counted a few times. The authors drew around 9.4 milliliters of peripheral blood from each donor. Primers used in a second PCR of about 6 to 11 cycles were a sample-barcoded 5' primer and a J-beta primer mix. TCRdb called the 5' RACE reads again in MiXCR, with one record for every CDR3 protein. The table records approximately 490,000 distinct CDR3 sequences, 24% of them present only once. These same records also appear under a second study, on T cells of mothers and their children. In that study: The donor cohort consisted of a few healthy Caucasian mothers and their six children. The TCR beta CDR3 read count exceeded 10 million for each mother and was several million for each child.

The sample consisted of blood. This clonotype was sampled from a boy younger than 18 in good health. This sequence joins TRBV7-9 and TRBJ2-3; D uncertain. CDR3 DNA sequence: TGTGCCAGCAGCTCTCCAGAGAGTACGCAGTATTTT. Translated: CASSSPESTQYF.